The rows below give T cell receptor beta chains drawn from one sample of a study of multiple sclerosis patients with progressive multifocal leukoencephalopathy. This table comes from immunoSEQ multiplex PCR, and its TCRdb copy is limited to in-frame clones, with some not included. This table has about 30,000 clones, approximately 92% appearing once. Sequenced material: PBMCs. The origin of the receptors is a man under 40 with multiple sclerosis. The CDR3 runs from the conserved cysteine through the conserved F or W. The D gene is left open where the match is weak. Only part of the rows carry a size: once, few, many, or a class if the clone is expanded.

D gene,clone size,V gene,J gene,CDR3 protein,CDR3 DNA
-,once,TRBV18,TRBJ2-2,CASSPYGGPNDGELFF,TGTGCCAGCTCACCTTATGGCGGCCCCAACGACGGGGAGCTGTTTTTT
TRBD2,-,TRBV5-1,TRBJ2-3,CASGMGLAGPLRTDTQYF,TGCGCCAGCGGGATGGGACTAGCGGGCCCCCTTCGCACAGATACGCAGTATTTT
-,once,TRBV19,TRBJ2-2,CASSITGSLNTGELFF,TGTGCCAGTAGTATCACCGGGAGTTTGAACACCGGGGAGCTGTTTTTT
-,-,TRBV4-2,TRBJ2-1,CASSRREANEQFF,TGTGCCAGCAGCCGGAGGGAGGCTAATGAGCAGTTCTTC
-,once,TRBV7-9,TRBJ1-6,CASSLGEGSSYNSPLHF,TGTGCCAGCAGCTTAGGAGAGGGGAGCTCCTATAATTCACCCCTCCACTTT
-,once,TRBV7-9,TRBJ2-1,CASSLSEQFF,TGTGCCAGCAGCTTAAGTGAGCAGTTCTTC
TRBD1,-,TRBV9,TRBJ1-6,CASSVETGGNSPLHF,TGTGCCAGCAGCGTAGAGACAGGGGGCAATTCACCCCTCCACTTT
TRBD2,-,TRBV19,TRBJ2-7,CASSPGTTFAIPTEQYF,TGTGCCAGTAGTCCCGGGACTACCTTTGCCATCCCTACGGAGCAGTACTTC
-,few,TRBV4-3,TRBJ2-5,CASSRRIGNQETQYF,TGCGCCAGCAGCCGCCGCATTGGGAATCAAGAGACCCAGTACTTC
-,-,TRBV19,TRBJ2-7,CASSRKAYYEQYF,TGTGCCAGTAGCCGGAAGGCCTACTACGAGCAGTACTTC
-,-,TRBV5-1,TRBJ1-3,CASSPSSGNTIYF,TGCGCCAGCAGTCCGAGCTCTGGAAACACCATATATTTT
-,-,TRBV4-3,TRBJ2-2,CASSLDSESRELFF,TGCGCCAGCAGCCTGGACAGCGAAAGCCGGGAGCTGTTTTTT
-,-,TRBV30,TRBJ2-1,CAWSSGRSINEQFF,TGTGCCTGGAGCTCCGGTAGGTCCATCAATGAGCAGTTCTTC
-,-,TRBV11-3,TRBJ2-1,CASSSYYNEQFF,TGTGCCAGCAGCTCATACTACAATGAGCAGTTCTTC
TRBD1,-,TRBV7-9,TRBJ2-7,CASSSGQSEQYF,TGTGCCAGCAGCTCGGGACAGTCCGAGCAGTACTTC
TRBD1,-,TRBV5-5,TRBJ2-2,CASSPTGGAGTGELFF,TGTGCCAGCAGCCCTACAGGGGGCGCAGGCACCGGGGAGCTGTTTTTT
-,-,TRBV18,TRBJ1-2,CASSADGFYGYTF,TGTGCCAGCTCCGCGGACGGATTCTATGGCTACACCTTC
-,-,TRBV4-3,TRBJ2-4,CASSLHLGKRAGNIQYF,TGCGCCAGCAGCCTCCATCTGGGCAAAAGGGCTGGAAACATTCAGTACTTC
-,-,TRBV9,TRBJ1-3,CASSPGEGLRNTIYF,TGTGCTAGCAGCCCTGGGGAGGGACTTCGAAACACCATATATTTT
TRBD2,few,TRBV2,TRBJ2-1,CASRVLSGSNYNEQFF,TGTGCCAGCAGAGTGCTGAGCGGGAGTAACTACAATGAGCAGTTCTTC
-,once,TRBV18,TRBJ1-1,CASSPQGNTEAFF,TGTGCCAGCTCACCGCAGGGAAATACTGAAGCTTTCTTT
-,-,TRBV19,TRBJ1-1,CASSIGGSREAFF,TGTGCCAGTAGTATAGGAGGGTCAAGGGAAGCTTTCTTT
-,few,TRBV7-6,TRBJ2-7,CASSPAQGMAYEQYF,TGTGCCAGCAGCCCCGCCCAAGGTATGGCCTACGAGCAGTACTTC
-,-,TRBV7-2,TRBJ1-5,CASSRGPNQPQHF,TGTGCCAGCAGCCGCGGCCCGAATCAGCCCCAGCATTTT
TRBD2,-,TRBV7-2,TRBJ2-1,CASSLAGTTHNEQFF,TGTGCCAGCAGCTTAGCCGGGACTACCCACAATGAGCAGTTCTTC
TRBD1,-,TRBV27,TRBJ2-1,CASSLGQVYEQFF,TGTGCCAGCAGTCTCGGACAGGTATATGAGCAGTTCTTC
TRBD2,-,TRBV13,TRBJ2-3,CASSTPTSGRGFGTDTQYF,TGTGCCAGCAGCACGCCGACTAGCGGGAGAGGATTTGGCACAGATACGCAGTATTTT
TRBD2,-,TRBV5-4,TRBJ2-3,CASSTASGSWGDTQYF,TGTGCCAGCTCGACGGCTAGCGGGAGCTGGGGAGATACGCAGTATTTT
TRBD2,-,TRBV4-2,TRBJ2-1,CASGRTSYNEQFF,TGTGCCAGCGGCAGGACTAGTTACAATGAGCAGTTCTTC
-,-,TRBV4-1,TRBJ2-1,CASSRSEGEGQFF,TGCGCCAGCAGCCGATCCGAAGGAGAAGGGCAGTTCTTC
-,few,TRBV7-6,TRBJ2-7,CASSLAADREEAEQYF,TGTGCCAGCAGCTTAGCTGCGGACCGAGAGGAGGCCGAGCAGTACTTC
TRBD1,-,TRBV19,TRBJ2-2,CASSTGQGLNTGELFF,TGTGCCAGTAGTACCGGACAGGGGCTGAACACCGGGGAGCTGTTTTTT